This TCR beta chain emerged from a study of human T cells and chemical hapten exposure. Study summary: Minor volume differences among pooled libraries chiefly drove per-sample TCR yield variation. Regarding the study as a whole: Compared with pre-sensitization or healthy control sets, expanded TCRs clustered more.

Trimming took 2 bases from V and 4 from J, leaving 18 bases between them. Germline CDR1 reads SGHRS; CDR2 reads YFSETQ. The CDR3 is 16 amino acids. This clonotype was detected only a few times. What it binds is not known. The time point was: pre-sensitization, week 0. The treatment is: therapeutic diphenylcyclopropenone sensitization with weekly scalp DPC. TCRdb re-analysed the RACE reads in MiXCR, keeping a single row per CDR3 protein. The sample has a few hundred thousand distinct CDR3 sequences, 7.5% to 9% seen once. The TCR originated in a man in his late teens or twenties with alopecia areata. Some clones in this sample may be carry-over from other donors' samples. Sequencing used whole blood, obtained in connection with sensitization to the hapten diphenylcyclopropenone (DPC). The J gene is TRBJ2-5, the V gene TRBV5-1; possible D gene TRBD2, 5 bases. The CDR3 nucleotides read TGCGCCAGCAGCTTCCCCGGGAAACCAGAGCTAGAGACCCAGTACTTC. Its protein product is CASSFPGKPELETQYF.